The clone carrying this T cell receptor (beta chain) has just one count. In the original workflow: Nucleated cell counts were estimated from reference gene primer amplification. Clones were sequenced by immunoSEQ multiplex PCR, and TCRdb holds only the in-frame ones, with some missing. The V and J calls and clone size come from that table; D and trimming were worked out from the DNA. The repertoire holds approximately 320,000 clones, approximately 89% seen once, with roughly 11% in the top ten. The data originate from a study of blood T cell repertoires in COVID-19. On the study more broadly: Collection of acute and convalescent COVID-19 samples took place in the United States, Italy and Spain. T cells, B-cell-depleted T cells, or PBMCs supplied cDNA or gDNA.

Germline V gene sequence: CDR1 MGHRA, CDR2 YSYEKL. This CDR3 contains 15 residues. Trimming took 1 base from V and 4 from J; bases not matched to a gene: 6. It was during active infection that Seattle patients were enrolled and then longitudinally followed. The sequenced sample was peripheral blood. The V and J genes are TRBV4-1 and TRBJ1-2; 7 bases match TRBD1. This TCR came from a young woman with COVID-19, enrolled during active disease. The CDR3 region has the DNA TGCGCCAGCAGCCAAGGACAGGGTTACGCCTATGGCTACACCTTC. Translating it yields CASSQGQGYAYGYTF.